The 21 T cell receptor beta chains below come from one sample, sequenced in a study of blood T cell repertoires in COVID-19. Produced via immunoSEQ multiplex PCR; TCRdb's table is partial and in-frame only. The sample holds about 330,000 clones, over 70% seen once. Specimen: PBMCs or T cells enriched from blood (not recorded which). The source is a man aged 30-40 years who had recovered from COVID-19.

This chain joins TRBV3-1 (or the pseudogene TRBV3-2) and TRBJ2-7, with a possible D match to TRBD2 (6 bases). The ends were cut back, 6 bases at V and 3 bases at J, with 15 bases in the middle. The germline V gene has CDR1 LGHDT and CDR2 YNNKEL (reference sequence). CDR3 length: 14 residues. CDR3 sequence reads: CASSYYHGSYEQYF. The CDR3 DNA is TGTGCCAGCAGTTATTACCACGGGAGCTACGAGCAGTACTTC.

The genes are TRBV28 and TRBJ2-7; 8 nucleotides agree with TRBD1. Per the germline V gene, CDR1 is MDHEN and CDR2 is SYDVKM. The trim removed 3 bases at V and 3 bases at J, leaving 7 bases unmatched. There are 15 residues in the CDR3. The chain's CDR3 is CASSFGDRFVYEQYF. CDR3 bases: TGTGCCAGCAGTTTCGGGGACAGGTTCGTCTACGAGCAGTACTTC. Looking up the rest from reference TRBV28 and TRBJ2-7 gives the full variable domain: DVKVTQSSRYLVKRTGEKVFLECVQDMDHENMFWYRQDPGLGLRLIYFSYDVKMKEKGDIPEGYSVSREKKERFSLILESASTNQTSMYLCASSFGDRFVYEQYFGPGTRLTVT.

The gene calls are TRBV24-1 and TRBJ2-7, with D tentatively TRBD1 (5 bases). The length of the CDR3 is 15 residues. Germline-derived CDR1 and CDR2 are KGHDR and SFDVKD. V dropped 3 bases and J dropped 2 bases, with 13 bases sitting between them. In DNA form, the CDR3 reads TGTGCCACCAGTGATAACGGCCAGGGTACCTACGAGCAGTACTTC. Encoded protein: CATSDNGQGTYEQYF.

The gene calls are TRBV5-6 and TRBJ2-1; 13 bases match TRBD2. Trimming removed 4 bases from V and 6 bases from J; junction bases left unmatched: 7. Germline V gene data show CDR1 as SGHDT and CDR2 as YYEEEE. CDR3 length: 16 residues. CDR3 protein: CASSDPGTSGVNEQFF. The DNA for the CDR3 is TGTGCCAGCAGCGACCCCGGGACTAGCGGGGTCAATGAGCAGTTCTTC.

The genes are TRBV5-1 and TRBJ1-4; 7 bases line up with TRBD1. CDR1 is SGHRS and CDR2 is YFSETQ in the germline V gene. The CDR3 contains 16 residues. V lost 6 bases, J lost 8 bases, and 16 bases stayed unmatched. CDR3 nucleotides: TGCGCCAGCAAGGAGGGGGGTAGGGGGCGTGACGAAAAACTGTTTTTT. Residues: CASKEGGRGRDEKLFF.

The chain uses TRBV11-2 and TRBJ2-1; maybe TRBD1 (7 bases). V was pared by 2 bases and J by 7 bases, with 21 bases between. Germline values: CDR1 SGHAT, CDR2 FQNNGV. This CDR3 has 17 residues. CDR3 region: CASSLRRGGGQGNEQFF. The CDR3 bases are TGTGCCAGCAGCTTAAGGCGCGGAGGGGGCCAGGGGAATGAGCAGTTCTTC. The full variable domain, in which reference TRBV11-2 and TRBJ2-1 provide the parts outside the CDR3, is EAGVAQSPRYKIIEKRQSVAFWCNPISGHATLYWYQQILGQGPKLLIQFQNNGVVDDSQLPKDRFSAERLKGVDSTLKIQPAKLEDSAVYLCASSLRRGGGQGNEQFFGPGTRLTVL.

The rearrangement joins TRBV3-1 (or the pseudogene TRBV3-2) to TRBJ1-2, with a possible D match to TRBD1 (6 bases). The CDR3 has 15 residues. The V end lost 2 bases, the J end lost 0 bases, and 10 bases lay between the germline ends. The germline CDR1 and CDR2 sequences are LGHDT and YNNKEL (reference sequence). The CDR3 nucleotides read TGTGCCAGCAGCCAATCATACAGGGCTAACTATGGCTACACCTTC. This sequence encodes CASSQSYRANYGYTF.

The chain has TRBV21-1 and TRBJ1-5; TRBD1 is the table's D call, not checked against the DNA. TRBV21-1 is designated a pseudogene. This CDR3 is built from 15 residues. In DNA, the CDR3 is TGTGCCAGCAGCAAAGCGGGACACCAAAATCAGCCCCAGCATTTT. Amino acids: CASSKAGHQNQPQHF.

The chain couples TRBV3-1 (or the pseudogene TRBV3-2) to TRBJ2-7, with D possibly TRBD2 on 6 matching bases. Trimming took 0 bases from V and 2 from J, leaving 8 bases between them. The CDR3 length is 14 residues. CDR1 LGHDT and CDR2 YNNKEL come from the germline V gene (reference sequence). Written as DNA, the CDR3 is TGTGCCAGCAGCCAAGAGGCGGGGACCTACGAGCAGTACTTC. This sequence encodes CASSQEAGTYEQYF.

The chain is built from TRBV4-1 and TRBJ2-5, with 11 bases identical to TRBD2. V was clipped by 0 bases and J by 2 bases; unmatched bases: 2. CDR1 and CDR2 from the germline V gene are MGHRA and YSYEKL. The CDR3 has 16 amino acids. The CDR3 sequence: CASSQDSGGGQETQYF. The CDR3 coding sequence is TGCGCCAGCAGCCAAGATAGCGGGGGGGGACAAGAGACCCAGTACTTC.

V and J are TRBV7-2 and TRBJ1-5, with TRBD1 identical over 10 bases. This CDR3 is 16 amino acids long. V was clipped by 5 bases and J by 4 bases; unmatched bases: 8. Germline V lookup: CDR1 SGHTA, CDR2 FQGNSA. CDR3 sequence: CASSRTGGSDNQPQHF. The CDR3 nucleotides are TGTGCCAGCAGCCGGACAGGGGGGTCAGATAATCAGCCCCAGCATTTT.

This clone showed up just once. The chain links TRBV7-2 to TRBJ1-4; maybe TRBD1 (6 bases). Germline loops: CDR1 SGHTA, CDR2 FQGNSA. Trimming took 5 bases from V and 9 from J, leaving 19 bases between them. The CDR3 consists of 15 residues. CDR3 loop: CASSPRTESPKKLFF. The CDR3 region has the DNA TGTGCCAGCAGCCCTAGGACAGAATCGCCTAAAAAACTGTTTTTT. Drawing the rest from reference TRBV7-2 and TRBJ1-4, the complete variable domain is GAGVSQSPSNKVTEKGKDVELRCDPISGHTALYWYRQSLGQGLEFLIYFQGNSAPDKSGLPSDRFSAERTGGSVSTLTIQRTQQEDSAVYLCASSPRTESPKKLFFGSGTQLSVL.

The V gene is TRBV5-4, the J gene TRBJ2-2, with D possibly TRBD1 on 6 matching bases. Trimming cost V 2 bases and J 5 bases, with 13 bases left between them. Germline V CDR1 and CDR2: SGHNT, YYREEE (reference sequence). The CDR3 loop spans 15 amino acids. The CDR3 is CASSFRGQLTGELFF. CDR3 sequence (DNA): TGTGCCAGCAGCTTCAGGGGACAACTGACCGGGGAGCTGTTTTTT.

The DNA of the CDR3 is TGTGCCAGCAGCTACGGGACAGGGGGTTTGGAAAAACTGTTTTTT. This sequence encodes CASSYGTGGLEKLFF. V gene TRBV5-5 combines with J gene TRBJ1-4, with 11 nucleotides matching TRBD1. This CDR3 is 15 amino acids long. V lost 3 bases, J lost 8 bases, and 6 bases stayed unmatched. Germline lookup yields CDR1 SGHKS and CDR2 YYEKEE (reference sequence).

V is TRBV10-3 and J is TRBJ2-3, with D hard to call. CDR1 and CDR2 (germline): ENHRY, SYGVKD. The CDR3 loop spans 13 amino acids. V lost 5 bases and J lost 0, with 6 bases in between. The CDR3: CAISSFSTDTQYF. The CDR3 coding sequence is TGTGCCATCAGTTCTTTCAGCACAGATACGCAGTATTTT.

This chain uses TRBV15 with TRBJ2-7; tentative D call: TRBD2 (5 bases). V lost 0 bases and J 1 base, leaving 13 bases between the germline ends. The CDR3 covers 16 residues. From germline, CDR1 is LNHNV and CDR2 YYDKDF (reference sequence). The CDR3 region has the DNA TGTGCCACCAGCAGAGATCGGATCGGGGTTTCCTACGAGCAGTACTTC. Its translation is CATSRDRIGVSYEQYF. The full variable domain, in which reference TRBV15 and TRBJ2-7 provide the parts outside the CDR3, is DAMVIQNPRYQVTQFGKPVTLSCSQTLNHNVMYWYQQKSSQAPKLLFHYYDKDFNNEADTPDNFQSRRPNTSFCFLDIRSPGLGDTAMYLCATSRDRIGVSYEQYFGPGTRLTVT.

V and J are TRBV30 and TRBJ1-4; tentative D call: TRBD1 (5 bases). Germline V gene data show CDR1 as GTSNPN and CDR2 as SVGIG (reference sequence). The CDR3 sequence is 16 residues long. Deletions cut 0 bases from V and 2 bases from J, with 13 bases between. The CDR3 region is CAWSVKAGRTNEKLFF. CDR3 coding DNA: TGTGCCTGGAGTGTGAAAGCAGGGCGGACTAATGAAAAACTGTTTTTT.

The chain employs TRBV27 and TRBJ1-2; 9 bases are a match to TRBD1. The CDR3 runs 17 residues. V lost 4 bases, J lost 4 bases, and 13 bases stayed unmatched. Germline V gene sequence: CDR1 MNHEY, CDR2 SMNVEV (reference sequence). The CDR3 here is CASSSGPGTGMGYGYTF. CDR3 coding DNA: TGTGCCAGCAGTTCCGGTCCCGGGACAGGGATGGGCTATGGCTACACCTTC.

This clone occurred a few times. V and J are TRBV5-1 and TRBJ1-1; tentative D call: TRBD1 (5 bases). The germline V gene has CDR1 SGHRS and CDR2 YFSETQ. CDR3 length equals 13 residues. Trimming took off 1 base at V and 7 bases at J, with 11 bases between the two ends. CDR3 sequence: CASSLMAQDEAFF. The DNA of the CDR3 is TGCGCCAGCAGCTTGATGGCACAGGATGAAGCTTTCTTT.

This sequence joins TRBV19 and TRBJ2-5; a possible D gene is TRBD2 (6 bases). V dropped 7 bases and J dropped 5 bases, with 14 bases sitting between them. This CDR3 is 13 amino acids long. Germline V gives CDR1 LNHDA, CDR2 SQIVND (reference sequence). This chain's CDR3 is CASIRGIIETQYF. CDR3 DNA sequence: TGTGCCAGTATCCGGGGGATCATTGAGACCCAGTACTTC.

Comment on this clone: The junction departs from the called germline gene at one end, perhaps through a read error. The chain recombines TRBV11-1 with TRBJ1-1; tentative D call: TRBD1 (5 bases). There are 16 residues in the CDR3. In germline, CDR1 is SGHAT, CDR2 FQDESV (reference sequence). CDR3 sequence reads: CASSLARGRLNTEAFF. The DNA of the CDR3 is TGTGCCAGCAGCCTAGCGCGGGGGAGATTGAACACTGAAGCTTTCTTT.